This entry lists 21 T cell receptor beta chains sequenced from one sample in a study of TIL therapy for anti-PD-1-resistant metastatic lung cancer. Noted time point: pre-treatment sample, taken before nivolumab and TIL therapy. Sequencing used immunoSEQ v3. The assay was immunoSEQ multiplex PCR, and TCRdb's table has in-frame clones only and misses some. The top ten clones hold about 5% of a sample with 40,000 to 55,000 clones, around 79% of them seen once. The sample in question was blood, obtained at baseline. The receptors originated from a woman aged 30 to 85 with non-small cell lung cancer.

This rearrangement joins TRBV10-3 to TRBJ2-1; D gene uncertain. The CDR3 contains 15 residues. V gave up 2 bases and J gave up 3 bases, with 11 bases separating them. From germline, CDR1 is ENHRY and CDR2 SYGVKD. The CDR3 region has the DNA TGTGCCATCAGTGAGGGCGGAACCATCTACAATGAGCAGTTCTTC. Encoded protein: CAISEGGTIYNEQFF.

The genes are TRBV10-3 and TRBJ1-2; 7 bases align to TRBD1. This CDR3 region has 13 residues. The junction had 5 bases not matched to a gene; V was cut back by 3 bases and J by 7 bases. The germline V gene encodes CDR1 ENHRY and CDR2 SYGVKD. CDR3 in DNA: TGTGCCATCAGTGATTACCAGGGGGGTGGCTACACCTTC. It encodes CAISDYQGGGYTF.

This chain's CDR3 is CASSINREETQYF. In nucleotides, the CDR3 is TGTGCCAGCAGTATAAACAGGGAAGAGACCCAGTACTTC. The chain links TRBV11-3 to TRBJ2-5, with D maybe TRBD1 (6 bases). The CDR3 extends over 13 amino acids. The ends were cut back, 6 bases at V and 3 bases at J, with 11 bases in the middle. CDR1 is SGHNT, CDR2 YENEEA, per germline.

The chain employs TRBV5-4 and TRBJ1-6; D remains ambiguous. This CDR3 has 17 amino acids. Trimming took 0 bases from V and 0 from J, leaving 10 bases between them. Germline CDR1 and CDR2: SGHNT and YYREEE (reference sequence). CDR3 bases: TGTGCCAGCAGCTTGGGAGGCAAGAGCTCCTATAATTCACCCCTCCACTTT. This sequence encodes CASSLGGKSSYNSPLHF.

J is TRBJ2-7 and V is TRBV28; D not resolved. The germline V gene has CDR1 MDHEN and CDR2 SYDVKM. The CDR3 contains 11 residues. Trimming cost V 5 bases and J 4 bases, with 6 bases left between them. CDR3 bases: TGTGCCAGCAGTCTCCATTACGAGCAGTACTTC. Translating gives CASSLHYEQYF.

The chain uses TRBV16 and TRBJ1-2, with D unresolved. Germline CDR1 KGHSY, CDR2 FQNENV. The CDR3 totals 13 residues. V gave up 9 bases and J gave up 0 bases, with 11 bases separating them. The CDR3 reads CARASGTNYGYTF. In DNA, the CDR3 is TGTGCCAGGGCCTCAGGAACTAACTATGGCTACACCTTC.

J is TRBJ1-2 and V is TRBV14; maybe TRBD1 (6 bases). The CDR3 loop spans 15 amino acids. V lost 0 bases and J 5 bases, leaving 13 bases between the germline ends. CDR1 is SGHDN and CDR2 is FVKESK in the germline V gene. Here the CDR3 DNA reads TGTGCCAGCAGCCAAGATGGGGGGCGCGGGTATGGCTACACCTTC. It specifies CASSQDGGRGYGYTF.

This clone was detected only a few times. V usage is TRBV5-1 and J usage is TRBJ2-2; D gene ambiguous. V was trimmed by 0 bases and J by 0 bases, leaving 6 bases between them. Germline loops: CDR1 SGHRS, CDR2 YFSETQ. CDR3 length: 15 amino acids. CDR3 amino acids: CASSLAEANTGELFF. In nucleotides, the CDR3 is TGCGCCAGCAGCTTGGCGGAAGCGAACACCGGGGAGCTGTTTTTT.

The rearrangement uses TRBV6-6 and TRBJ2-7; 11 bases are a match to TRBD1. CDR3 size: 14 residues. J was trimmed by 3 bases and V by 4 bases; bases with no gene match: 2. CDR1 is MNHNY, CDR2 SVGAGI, per germline (reference sequence). CDR3 sequence (DNA): TGTGCCAGCAGTTTGGGACAGGGGGTCTACGAGCAGTACTTC. Protein: CASSLGQGVYEQYF.

The genes are TRBV25-1 and TRBJ1-6; 7 nucleotides match TRBD1. The CDR3 loop spans 15 amino acids. Germline trimming cut 2 bases from V and 4 bases from J; bases unmatched to any gene: 2. CDR1 MGHDK and CDR2 SYGVNS come from the germline V gene. In nucleotides, the CDR3 is TGTGCCAGCAGTGAAATACAGGGGTATAATTCACCCCTCCACTTT. Amino acid sequence: CASSEIQGYNSPLHF.

The rearrangement uses TRBV19 and TRBJ2-1; a possible D gene is TRBD1 (6 bases). The CDR3 is made up of 14 amino acids. Germline-derived CDR1 and CDR2 are LNHDA and SQIVND (reference sequence). V lost 4 bases, J lost 1 base, and 8 bases lay in between. In DNA form, the CDR3 reads TGTGCCAGTAGTAGGCAGGGGTCCTACAATGAGCAGTTCTTC. Its protein is CASSRQGSYNEQFF.

This clone was recorded only once. The V and J genes are TRBV29-1 and TRBJ1-1; D not resolved. The CDR3 is 13 residues long. Trimming took 3 bases from V and 1 from J, leaving 9 bases between them. Germline lookup yields CDR1 SQVTM and CDR2 ANQGSEA. Written as DNA, the CDR3 is TGCAGCGTTGAGCTGCAGGCGAACACTGAAGCTTTCTTT. Translating it yields CSVELQANTEAFF.

The J gene is TRBJ2-2, the V gene TRBV11-3; 8 nucleotides agree with TRBD2. The CDR3 totals 16 residues. The junction had 5 bases not matched to a gene; V was cut back by 4 bases and J by 1 base. From germline, CDR1 is SGHNT and CDR2 YENEEA. CDR3 DNA: TGTGCCAGCAGCTCGTATAGCGGGAAGAACACCGGGGAGCTGTTTTTT. Its protein is CASSSYSGKNTGELFF.

The chain links TRBV19 to TRBJ2-5, with 10 bases matching TRBD1. The trim removed 3 bases at V and 0 bases at J, leaving 1 base unmatched. Germline assignment: CDR1 LNHDA and CDR2 SQIVND (reference sequence). This CDR3 region has 15 residues. The CDR3 coding sequence is TGTGCCAGTAGTATCGGGACAGGGGACCAAGAGACCCAGTACTTC. Residues: CASSIGTGDQETQYF.

The V and J genes are TRBV19 and TRBJ1-2, with no clear D. Germline V lookup: CDR1 LNHDA, CDR2 SQIVND (reference sequence). Trimming removed 5 bases from V and 4 bases from J, with 17 bases in between. The CDR3 loop spans 15 amino acids. In DNA form, the CDR3 reads TGTGCCAGTAGTGACCGGGGAGGAACCACCTATGGCTACACCTTC. Protein product: CASSDRGGTTYGYTF.

This chain links TRBV6-1 with TRBJ1-1; D possibly corresponds to TRBD1 (5 bases). The CDR3 runs to 14 residues. Between the trimmed V and J ends, which lost 1 base and 6 bases, there was a span of 12 bases. The V gene's germline CDR1 is MNHNS and CDR2 SASEGT. The CDR3 is CASSEGGRVAEAFF. For the CDR3, the DNA is TGTGCCAGCAGTGAAGGGGGGAGAGTGGCTGAAGCTTTCTTT.

This clone was counted only a few times. The V gene is TRBV28, the J gene TRBJ2-7; 8 bases are shared with TRBD2. The ends lost 5 bases at V and 2 bases at J; junction bases unmatched: 8. The CDR3 consists of 15 residues. CDR1 is MDHEN, CDR2 SYDVKM, per germline. DNA for the CDR3: TGTGCCAGCAGTCCCCATGCGGGAGGAGCCTACGAGCAGTACTTC. Translated, it gives CASSPHAGGAYEQYF. The whole variable domain, remainder taken from reference TRBV28 and TRBJ2-7, is DVKVTQSSRYLVKRTGEKVFLECVQDMDHENMFWYRQDPGLGLRLIYFSYDVKMKEKGDIPEGYSVSREKKERFSLILESASTNQTSMYLCASSPHAGGAYEQYFGPGTRLTVT.

This clone was picked up one time. The CDR3 loop is CASSWNRGQGANVLTF. As DNA, the CDR3 is TGTGCCAGCAGCTGGAACAGGGGGCAAGGGGCCAACGTCCTGACTTTC. This chain links TRBV6-6 with TRBJ2-6; 9 nucleotides line up with TRBD1. This CDR3 is 16 amino acids long. Germline-derived CDR1 and CDR2 are MNHNY and SVGAGI (reference sequence). V dropped 6 bases and J dropped 4; count of bases not matched to a gene: 7.

The V gene is TRBV2, the J gene TRBJ1-6; 7 positions match TRBD1. The CDR3 spans 13 residues. Germline lookup yields CDR1 SNHLY and CDR2 FYNNEI. Trimming took 4 bases from V and 9 from J; bases not matched to a gene: 3. This CDR3 reads CASSGDRPSPLHF. DNA of the CDR3: TGTGCCAGCAGTGGGGACAGACCTTCACCCCTCCACTTT. Together with reference TRBV2 and TRBJ1-6, the CDR3 gives the full variable domain: EPEVTQTPSHQVTQMGQEVILRCVPISNHLYFYWYRQILGQKVEFLVSFYNNEISEKSEIFDDQFSVERPDGSNFTLKIRSTKLEDSAMYFCASSGDRPSPLHFGNGTRLTVT.

The chain has TRBV18 and TRBJ1-2, with 10 nucleotides matching TRBD1. From germline, CDR1 is KGHSH and CDR2 LQKENI. The V and J ends lost 0 bases and 2 bases, in that order; junction bases with no gene match: 0. The CDR3 has 15 residues. As DNA, the CDR3 is TGTGCCAGCTCACCACCGGACAGGGGGAACTATGGCTACACCTTC. It is translated as CASSPPDRGNYGYTF. Variable domain in full (rest from reference TRBV18 and TRBJ1-2): NAGVMQNPRHLVRRRGQEARLRCSPMKGHSHVYWYRQLPEEGLKFMVYLQKENIIDESGMPKERFSAEFPKEGPSILRIQQVVRGDSAAYFCASSPPDRGNYGYTFGSGTRLTVV.

The chain has TRBV7-8 and TRBJ2-1, with 14 bases matching TRBD2. With V trimmed by 3 bases and J by 6 bases, 13 bases remained unmatched. CDR1 is SGHVS, CDR2 FQNEAQ, per germline. This CDR3 spans 19 amino acids. The CDR3 nucleotides are TGTGCCAGCAGCTTTCAAGCCCCGGGACTAGCGGGAGCGGGCAATGAGCAGTTCTTC. Its protein is CASSFQAPGLAGAGNEQFF.